Below, 27 T cell receptor beta chains from the same sample are listed, as sequenced in a study of regulatory T cells in long-lasting Graves disease. Building of the TCR beta libraries involved iRepertoire HTBI primers and Arm-PCR of CDR3 regions. Using its own MiXCR run on the multiplex PCR reads, TCRdb lists one record per CDR3 protein. The sample carries 450,000 or so distinct CDR3 sequences, about 22% recorded once. The time point was: persistent/refractory GD, antithyroid drugs over 5 years with positive TRAb. PBMCs were the source of the RNA used for TCR sequencing. This specimen consisted of peripheral blood mononuclear cells (PBMCs), obtained when the disease was refractory, from a patient treated with antithyroid drugs. The source is a female donor with Graves disease.

This clonotype was seen a few times. The V call is TRBV5-4, the J call TRBJ1-2, with TRBD1 as a possible D gene (5 bases). Germline assignment: CDR1 SGHNT and CDR2 YYREEE (reference sequence). The CDR3 has 15 amino acids. The V end lost 0 bases, the J end lost 0 bases, and 9 bases lay between the germline ends. The CDR3 reads CASSLVGRANYGYTF. In nucleotides, the CDR3 is TGTGCCAGCAGCTTGGTTGGCAGGGCTAACTATGGCTACACCTTC.

This clonotype came up many times. The chain couples TRBV28 to TRBJ2-7; D may be TRBD1 or TRBD2 (5 bases each). Germline CDR1 reads MDHEN; CDR2 reads SYDVKM. Trimming removed 8 bases from V and 3 bases from J, with 17 bases in between. The CDR3 contains 14 residues. The CDR3 region is CASYKRGPYYEQYF. DNA for the CDR3: TGTGCCAGCTACAAACGGGGACCCTACTACGAGCAGTACTTC.

The J gene is TRBJ2-4, the V gene TRBV29-1; the D call may be TRBD1 or TRBD2 (7 bases each). Trimming cost V 8 bases and J 8 bases, with 25 bases left between them. Per the germline V gene, CDR1 is SQVTM and CDR2 is ANQGSEA. CDR3 length: 15 amino acids. The CDR3 region has the DNA TGCAGCTCCTCACTCACAGGGGCTCGGGGGGACATTCAGTACTTC. This encodes CSSSLTGARGDIQYF.

This clonotype was seen more than once but under ten times. The V gene is TRBV18, the J gene TRBJ1-2; 7 nucleotides line up with TRBD1. The J segment lost 12 bases and the V segment lost 1 base, leaving 11 bases of the junction unmatched. Germline loops: CDR1 KGHSH, CDR2 LQKENI. This CDR3 region has 14 residues. The CDR3: CASSPQDRTSSHTF. CDR3 coding DNA: TGTGCCAGCTCACCACAGGACAGGACCTCCTCTCACACCTTC.

The chain is built from TRBV12-3 or TRBV12-4 and TRBJ2-1; D may be TRBD2 (7 bases). Trimming left V 2 bases short and J 2 bases short, with 13 bases between. The CDR3 spans 16 residues. CDR3 in amino acids: CASSLRGSGAYNEQFF. For the CDR3, the DNA is TGTGCCAGCAGTTTAAGGGGGAGCGGGGCCTACAATGAGCAGTTCTTC.

This clonotype was counted at least ten times. V gene TRBV12-3 or TRBV12-4 combines with J gene TRBJ2-7, with 9 nucleotides matching TRBD1. V gave up 6 bases and J gave up 0 bases; unmatched junction bases: 12. This CDR3 comprises 17 residues. CDR3 DNA sequence: TGTGCCAGCAGCAACGAACCGGGACAGGGAGACTCCTACGAGCAGTACTTC. Translating gives CASSNEPGQGDSYEQYF.

This rearrangement joins TRBV7-3 to TRBJ2-2, with D possibly TRBD1 on 6 matching bases. The ends were cut back, 4 bases at V and 3 bases at J, with 9 bases in the middle. Germline CDR1 is SGHTA and CDR2 is FQGTGA. The CDR3 contains 14 residues. The CDR3 reads CASSSGADTGELFF. CDR3 sequence (DNA): TGTGCCAGCAGCTCAGGGGCTGACACCGGGGAGCTGTTTTTT.

About this clonotype: The junction and the germline gene differ at one end; a read error may be behind it. This rearrangement joins TRBV2 to TRBJ2-7, with D possibly matching TRBD1 (6 bases). Germline V gene sequence: CDR1 SNHLY, CDR2 FYNNEI. This CDR3 region has 16 residues. CDR3 region: CASSRTHTGSSYEQYF. Written as DNA, the CDR3 is TGCGCCAGCAGCCGGACCCATACAGGGAGCTCCTACGAGCAGTACTTC.

For this clonotype: It may be a read error: a sequence one base away is much more abundant. This chain connects TRBV29-1 to TRBJ1-1; D is uncertain. Germline-derived CDR1 and CDR2 are SQVTM and ANQGSEA. The CDR3 contains 13 residues. The DNA of the CDR3 is TGCAGCGATGAACGGCGGATGAACACTGAAGCTTTCTTT. This sequence encodes CSDERRMNTEAFF.

In this sample, this clonotype turned up many times. The CDR3 loop reads CASSQEGTDPSYTF. The DNA for the CDR3 is TGTGCCAGCAGCCAAGAAGGGACAGACCCTAGCTACACCTTC. This sequence joins TRBV3-1 and TRBJ1-2; 7 bases fit TRBD1. V trimming: 0 bases; J trimming: 9 bases; junction bases outside the gene matches: 7. The CDR3 has 14 amino acids. Per the germline V gene, CDR1 is LGHDT and CDR2 is YNNKEL (reference sequence).

This clonotype occurred many times. The V gene is TRBV28, the J gene TRBJ2-7, with 9 positions matching TRBD1. V gave up 4 bases and J gave up 5 bases; unmatched junction bases: 6. The germline V gene has CDR1 MDHEN and CDR2 SYDVKM. There are 14 residues in the CDR3. DNA of the CDR3: TGTGCCAGCAGTTCGGGACAGGGTATACACGAGCAGTACTTC. Translated: CASSSGQGIHEQYF.

Many counts were recorded for this clonotype. The chain employs TRBV28 and TRBJ2-4; 7 bases align to TRBD2. The CDR3 extends over 15 amino acids. J lost 2 bases, V lost 7 bases, and 8 bases had no gene match. Germline CDR1 is MDHEN and CDR2 is SYDVKM. The CDR3 protein is CASNSGGGTKNIQYF. DNA of the CDR3: TGTGCCAGCAACTCGGGGGGAGGCACCAAAAACATTCAGTACTTC.

This clonotype was seen at least ten times. The chain uses TRBV6-1 and TRBJ2-5; perhaps TRBD2 as D (5 bases). V was trimmed by 9 bases and J by 0 bases, leaving 8 bases between them. CDR3 length equals 12 residues. Germline V gives CDR1 MNHNS, CDR2 SASEGT. Here the CDR3 reads CASRGYQETQYF. The DNA for the CDR3 is TGTGCCAGTCGAGGGTACCAAGAGACCCAGTACTTC.

About this clonotype itself: A much larger clone is a single base away; this may be a read error. CDR3 loop: CASSSQTSRETQYF. The DNA for the CDR3 is TGTGCCAGCAGCTCCCAGACTAGCAGAGAGACCCAGTACTTC. The rearrangement links TRBV7-2 to TRBJ2-5, with 7 bases fitting TRBD2. The germline CDR1 and CDR2 sequences are SGHTA and FQGNSA. This CDR3 spans 14 amino acids. Trimming took 4 bases from V and 4 from J; bases not matched to a gene: 6.

The sample holds many counts of this clonotype. J is TRBJ1-6 and V is TRBV14, with D hard to call. V lost 2 bases and J lost 10, with 12 bases in between. The CDR3 is made up of 14 amino acids. In germline, CDR1 is SGHDN, CDR2 FVKESK. The CDR3 nucleotides read TGTGCCAGCAGCCAATCGGGAGGGATATCACCCCTCCACTTT. Amino acid sequence: CASSQSGGISPLHF.

In regard to this clonotype: A much larger clone differs by one base, so this may be a read error. This chain links TRBV28 with TRBJ1-2; 7 nucleotides line up with TRBD1. The germline V gene has CDR1 MDHEN and CDR2 SYDVKM. V lost 5 bases, J lost 6 bases, and 18 bases stayed unmatched. The CDR3 sequence is 17 residues long. CDR3 sequence: CASSTPSGTDAIHGYTF. The DNA for the CDR3 is TGTGCCAGCAGTACACCCTCCGGGACAGACGCAATCCATGGCTACACCTTC.

The chain combines TRBV19 with TRBJ2-7, with a possible D match to TRBD1 (5 bases). V lost 7 bases to trimming and J lost 5 bases, with 9 bases between them. Germline assignment: CDR1 LNHDA and CDR2 SQIVND (reference sequence). CDR3 size: 11 residues. The DNA of the CDR3 is TGTGCCAGTATGGCGGACAACGAGCAGTACTTC. This codes for CASMADNEQYF.

The table lists this clonotype with a few counts. The chain employs TRBV20-1 and TRBJ1-6, with 11 bases lining up with TRBD1. The CDR3 is made up of 17 amino acids. CDR1 is DFQATT and CDR2 is SNEGSKA in the germline V gene (reference sequence). J was trimmed by 1 base and V by 6 bases; bases with no gene match: 8. This CDR3 reads CSAPMGQGVSYNSPLHF. The CDR3 coding sequence is TGCAGTGCCCCAATGGGACAGGGGGTTTCCTATAATTCACCCCTCCACTTT.

This clonotype was observed at least ten times. The rearrangement joins TRBV28 to TRBJ1-1, with D possibly TRBD1 on 6 matching bases. The CDR3 extends over 16 amino acids. V lost 5 bases and J 5 bases, leaving 21 bases between the germline ends. CDR1 MDHEN and CDR2 SYDVKM come from the germline V gene. The CDR3 sequence: CASSGSLRGAGTEAFF. The CDR3 DNA is TGTGCCAGCAGTGGTTCCCTTAGGGGGGCAGGTACTGAAGCTTTCTTT. Full variable domain (rest looked up from reference TRBV28 and TRBJ1-1): DVKVTQSSRYLVKRTGEKVFLECVQDMDHENMFWYRQDPGLGLRLIYFSYDVKMKEKGDIPEGYSVSREKKERFSLILESASTNQTSMYLCASSGSLRGAGTEAFFGQGTRLTVV.

This clonotype appeared many times. The V gene is TRBV3-1, the J gene TRBJ1-2, with unresolved D. CDR1 and CDR2 from the germline V gene are LGHDT and YNNKEL (reference sequence). V lost 6 bases, J lost 4 bases, and 9 bases lay in between. The CDR3 covers 12 residues. The CDR3 is CASRSTAYGYTF. CDR3 bases: TGTGCCAGCAGATCCACAGCCTATGGCTACACCTTC.

This clonotype occurred a few times. The chain has TRBV6-1 and TRBJ2-2; 11 bases line up with TRBD2. The CDR3 sequence is 15 residues long. V trimming: 7 bases; J trimming: 5 bases; junction bases outside the gene matches: 6. Germline CDR1 is MNHNS and CDR2 is SASEGT. CDR3 region: CASKITSGRTGELFF. The DNA for the CDR3 is TGTGCCAGCAAGATCACTAGCGGGAGAACCGGGGAGCTGTTTTTT.

This clonotype came up many times. The chain uses TRBV6-2 or TRBV6-3 and TRBJ2-7; D not certain. With 6 bases removed from V and 3 bases from J, the gap between germline ends came to 6 bases. Germline CDR1 and CDR2: MNHEY and SVGEGT. The CDR3 covers 11 residues. CDR3: CASRTHYEQYF. In DNA, the CDR3 is TGTGCCAGCAGAACCCACTACGAGCAGTACTTC.

The chain carries TRBV28 and TRBJ2-3; 16 bases are shared with TRBD2. V shed 5 bases, J shed 1 base, and the junction held 9 bases outside the gene matches. The CDR3 length is 19 residues. Germline lookup yields CDR1 MDHEN and CDR2 SYDVKM. Written as DNA, the CDR3 is TGTGCCAGCAGTGCGGGACTAGCGGGGGGGCGGAGTGGCACAGATACGCAGTATTTT. This codes for CASSAGLAGGRSGTDTQYF.

There are many counts of this clonotype. This chain connects TRBV10-3 to TRBJ1-5; TRBD1 matches 9 bases. This CDR3 region has 17 residues. The trim removed 3 bases at V and 2 bases at J, leaving 8 bases unmatched. Germline loops: CDR1 ENHRY, CDR2 SYGVKD. The DNA of the CDR3 is TGTGCCATCAGTGAAGGCGGACAGGGGACTGGCAATCAGCCCCAGCATTTT. It is translated as CAISEGGQGTGNQPQHF.

This clonotype was counted only a few times. The chain is built from TRBV12-3 or TRBV12-4 and TRBJ1-3; 7 bases map to TRBD1. V lost 7 bases to trimming and J lost 0 bases; unmatched junction nucleotides: 15. The CDR3 extends over 18 amino acids. The CDR3 DNA reads TGTGCCAGCAATGGACAGGATTGGGCTGGGACCTCTGGAAACACCATATATTTT. Protein: CASNGQDWAGTSGNTIYF.

This clonotype was seen a few times. The chain recombines TRBV5-1 with TRBJ1-5; a weak D match, TRBD1 (5 bases). CDR1 SGHRS and CDR2 YFSETQ come from the germline V gene. The CDR3 is 15 residues long. The V end lost 0 bases, the J end lost 7 bases, and 14 bases lay between the germline ends. CDR3 bases: TGCGCCAGCAGCTTGGATCCCGGGGGGGTCCAGCCCCAGCATTTT. Its translation: CASSLDPGGVQPQHF.

This clonotype was seen at least ten times. The rearrangement uses TRBV11-2 and TRBJ1-3; D perhaps matches TRBD1 (5 bases). Deletions cut 5 bases from V and 0 bases from J, with 14 bases between. This CDR3 region has 16 residues. Germline CDR1 is SGHAT and CDR2 is FQNNGV. CDR3 residues: CASSPFRQSSGNTIYF. Here the CDR3 DNA reads TGTGCCAGCAGCCCATTCCGACAGAGCTCTGGAAACACCATATATTTT. Using reference TRBV11-2 and TRBJ1-3 for the parts outside the CDR3, the full variable domain is EAGVAQSPRYKIIEKRQSVAFWCNPISGHATLYWYQQILGQGPKLLIQFQNNGVVDDSQLPKDRFSAERLKGVDSTLKIQPAKLEDSAVYLCASSPFRQSSGNTIYFGEGSWLTVV.